The 3 T cell receptor beta chains below were found in one sample sequenced in a study of blood T cell repertoires in COVID-19. Here immunoSEQ multiplex PCR was the method, and the copy in TCRdb shows in-frame clones only, minus some. Found here are under 350,000 clones, roughly 91% of them singletons; the top ten hold 1.9%. Sequenced sample: PBMCs or T cells enriched from blood (not recorded which). These TCRs come from a woman in her sixties or seventies who had recovered from COVID-19.

The rearrangement joins TRBV2 to TRBJ2-3; D remains ambiguous. The length of the CDR3 is 12 residues. Germline CDR1 reads SNHLY; CDR2 reads FYNNEI. The V gene lost 2 bases and the J gene lost 4 bases, with 4 bases spanning the gap. This chain's CDR3 is CASSEISDTQYF. DNA of the CDR3: TGTGCCAGCAGTGAAATATCAGATACGCAGTATTTT. Based on the CDR3 plus reference TRBV2 and TRBJ2-3, the full variable domain is EPEVTQTPSHQVTQMGQEVILRCVPISNHLYFYWYRQILGQKVEFLVSFYNNEISEKSEIFDDQFSVERPDGSNFTLKIRSTKLEDSAMYFCASSEISDTQYFGPGTRLTVL.

The chain is built from TRBV21-1 and TRBJ2-3; the D call in the table, TRBD2, was not verified against the DNA. TRBV21-1 corresponds to a pseudogene. CDR3 length: 16 amino acids. The CDR3 nucleotides read TGTGCCAGCAGCAAAGTGGGGGGGGGCCTAACAGATACGCAGTATTTT. This translates into CASSKVGGGLTDTQYF.

The chain has TRBV5-1 and TRBJ2-5; 8 bases align to TRBD2. Germline V lookup: CDR1 SGHRS, CDR2 YFSETQ. The CDR3 extends over 15 amino acids. J lost 2 bases, V lost 3 bases, and 6 bases had no gene match. The CDR3 DNA reads as TGCGCCAGCAGCTCTTTAGCGGGGTTTCAAGAGACCCAGTACTTC. Amino acids: CASSSLAGFQETQYF.